A selection of T cell receptor beta chains follows, all from one sample in a study of T cell changes during pregnancy in multiple sclerosis. The assay was immunoSEQ multiplex PCR, and TCRdb's table has in-frame clones only and misses some. Among roughly 59,000 clones listed, approximately 90% were seen once. The sample was peripheral blood, taken in the third trimester of pregnancy. All receptors derive from a female donor in good health, enrolled as a control in a pregnancy study. CDR3s include the opening cysteine and the closing phenylalanine or tryptophan. Fields, in order: J gene, V gene, clone size, D gene, CDR3 protein, CDR3 DNA. The D gene is left open where the match is weak. Clone size, where shown, is once, few, many, or a class for clones that have expanded.

J: TRBJ1-4
V: TRBV4-3
size: NA
D: NA
CDR3: CASGLRGSSDEKLFF
DNA: TGCGCCAGCGGGCTCAGGGGAAGTTCGGATGAAAAACTGTTTTTT

J: TRBJ2-2
V: TRBV5-1
size: NA
D: TRBD2
CDR3: CASRYGLAGAQYTGELFF
DNA: TGCGCCAGCAGATACGGACTAGCGGGGGCCCAATACACCGGGGAGCTGTTTTTT

J: TRBJ2-2
V: TRBV5-4
size: NA
D: TRBD2
CDR3: CASSFGGTGELFF
DNA: TGTGCCAGCAGCTTCGGGGGGACCGGGGAGCTGTTTTTT

J: TRBJ2-7
V: TRBV5-1
size: once
D: NA
CDR3: CASSQDSSYEQYF
DNA: TGCGCCAGCAGCCAGGACAGCAGTTACGAGCAGTACTTC

J: TRBJ1-2
V: TRBV19
size: NA
D: NA
CDR3: CASSIDGTYGYTF
DNA: TGTGCCAGTAGTATAGATGGGACTTATGGCTACACCTTC

J: TRBJ1-1
V: TRBV30
size: NA
D: TRBD1
CDR3: CAWAPRDREMDTEAFF
DNA: TGTGCCTGGGCCCCTCGGGACAGGGAGATGGACACTGAAGCTTTCTTT

J: TRBJ2-5
V: TRBV6-8
size: NA
D: TRBD2
CDR3: CASSPTGLAGGPVQETQYF
DNA: TGTGCCAGCAGCCCAACCGGACTAGCGGGGGGGCCGGTCCAAGAGACCCAGTACTTC

J: TRBJ2-7
V: TRBV7-6
size: few
D: TRBD1
CDR3: CASSSDRGPYEQYF
DNA: TGTGCCAGCAGCTCGGACAGGGGACCCTACGAGCAGTACTTC

J: TRBJ1-1
V: TRBV6-5
size: NA
D: TRBD1
CDR3: CASSLGGGGEAFF
DNA: TGTGCCAGCAGTTTAGGGGGCGGAGGTGAAGCTTTCTTT

J: TRBJ2-1
V: TRBV13
size: NA
D: NA
CDR3: CASSARPGTLTQPPMDNEQFF
DNA: TGTGCCAGCAGCGCACGACCCGGGACTCTAACCCAGCCTCCGATGGACAATGAGCAGTTCTTC

J: TRBJ2-5
V: TRBV9
size: NA
D: TRBD1
CDR3: CASSVGQGKQETQYF
DNA: TGTGCCAGCAGCGTAGGACAGGGTAAACAAGAGACCCAGTACTTC

J: TRBJ1-2
V: TRBV6-1
size: NA
D: TRBD1
CDR3: CASSSQGAVYGYTF
DNA: TGTGCCAGCAGCAGCCAGGGGGCTGTCTATGGCTACACCTTC

J: TRBJ1-5
V: TRBV30
size: NA
D: TRBD1
CDR3: CASGQGAGQPQHF
DNA: TGTGCCTCGGGACAGGGGGCGGGACAGCCCCAGCATTTT

J: TRBJ1-2
V: TRBV25-1
size: NA
D: NA
CDR3: CASSDAGANYGYTF
DNA: TGTGCCAGCAGTGACGCAGGGGCCAACTATGGCTACACCTTC

J: TRBJ2-5
V: TRBV7-9
size: NA
D: NA
CDR3: CASSLFGGGAPIKETQYF
DNA: TGTGCCAGCAGCTTATTTGGCGGGGGCGCCCCTATCAAAGAGACCCAGTACTTC

J: TRBJ1-5
V: TRBV2
size: NA
D: TRBD1
CDR3: CASRRQGDQPQHF
DNA: TGTGCCAGCAGGAGACAGGGGGATCAGCCCCAGCATTTT

J: TRBJ2-7
V: TRBV6-1
size: NA
D: NA
CDR3: CASSEGLSYEQYF
DNA: TGTGCCAGCAGCGAGGGTCTTTCCTACGAGCAGTACTTC

J: TRBJ2-7
V: TRBV9
size: NA
D: TRBD1
CDR3: CASSVGDSSYEQYF
DNA: TGTGCCAGCAGCGTAGGGGACAGCTCCTACGAGCAGTACTTC

J: TRBJ1-2
V: TRBV19
size: NA
D: TRBD1
CDR3: CASSYQGVLYGYTF
DNA: TGTGCCAGTAGTTACCAGGGGGTTTTGTATGGCTACACCTTC

J: TRBJ2-1
V: TRBV9
size: NA
D: TRBD2
CDR3: CASSHSGGGLGEQFF
DNA: TGTGCCAGCAGCCACTCCGGGGGGGGCCTTGGGGAGCAGTTCTTC

J: TRBJ2-3
V: TRBV5-5
size: once
D: NA
CDR3: CASSFRASSTDTQYF
DNA: TGTGCCAGCAGCTTCAGGGCCTCTAGCACAGATACGCAGTATTTT

J: TRBJ2-7
V: TRBV7-2
size: once
D: TRBD1
CDR3: CASSSDRGYEQYF
DNA: TGTGCCAGCAGTTCTGACAGGGGCTACGAGCAGTACTTC

J: TRBJ1-5
V: TRBV2
size: NA
D: NA
CDR3: CASTDGGLGLGNQPQHF
DNA: TGTGCCAGCACCGACGGGGGGCTGGGCTTGGGCAATCAGCCCCAGCATTTT

J: TRBJ1-6
V: TRBV19
size: NA
D: NA
CDR3: CASSVDGESPLHF
DNA: TGTGCCAGTAGTGTGGACGGGGAATCACCCCTCCACTTT

J: TRBJ1-4
V: TRBV6-6
size: NA
D: NA
CDR3: CASSSERATNEKLFF
DNA: TGTGCCAGCAGTTCGGAGAGAGCAACTAATGAAAAACTGTTTTTT

J: TRBJ2-5
V: TRBV6-5
size: NA
D: NA
CDR3: CASSFRLGGETQYF
DNA: TGTGCCAGCAGTTTCCGACTGGGCGGGGAGACCCAGTACTTC

J: TRBJ2-1
V: TRBV19
size: NA
D: TRBD1
CDR3: CASRPTTDRDRSKGEQFF
DNA: TGTGCCAGCCGCCCAACGACCGACAGGGACAGGTCAAAGGGTGAGCAGTTCTTC

J: TRBJ2-6
V: TRBV5-1
size: NA
D: NA
CDR3: CASSLDRSGANVLTF
DNA: TGCGCCAGCAGCCTTGACAGGTCTGGGGCCAACGTCCTGACTTTC

J: TRBJ2-1
V: TRBV14
size: NA
D: TRBD1
CDR3: CASSQDRLGTGMYNEQFF
DNA: TGTGCCAGCAGCCAAGATCGTCTCGGGACAGGGATGTACAATGAGCAGTTCTTC

J: TRBJ2-1
V: TRBV6-5
size: NA
D: NA
CDR3: CASSFIQDNNEQFF
DNA: TGTGCCAGCAGTTTTATACAAGACAACAATGAGCAGTTCTTC

J: TRBJ1-5
V: TRBV18
size: NA
D: NA
CDR3: CASSPLPVAQPQHF
DNA: TGTGCCAGCTCACCCTTACCCGTAGCACAGCCCCAGCATTTT

J: TRBJ1-3
V: TRBV12-5
size: NA
D: NA
CDR3: CASGPLGGRFGGNTIYF
DNA: TGTGCTAGTGGTCCCTTGGGGGGGCGTTTCGGAGGAAACACCATATATTTT

J: TRBJ1-2
V: TRBV20-1
size: NA
D: NA
CDR3: CSASSSKGYTF
DNA: TGCAGTGCTAGTTCGTCTAAAGGCTACACCTTC

J: TRBJ1-6
V: TRBV2
size: NA
D: NA
CDR3: CASRDLDGDNSPLHF
DNA: TGTGCCAGCAGGGACTTAGATGGAGACAATTCACCCCTCCACTTT

J: TRBJ2-3
V: TRBV4-1
size: NA
D: NA
CDR3: CASSQAGGTDTQYF
DNA: TGCGCCAGCAGCCAAGCGGGGGGCACAGATACGCAGTATTTT

J: TRBJ1-6
V: TRBV2
size: NA
D: NA
CDR3: CAGARADMDSPLHF
DNA: TGTGCCGGCGCGAGGGCCGATATGGATTCACCCCTCCACTTT

J: TRBJ2-5
V: TRBV6-6
size: NA
D: TRBD1
CDR3: CASSWTGGPQETQYF
DNA: TGTGCCAGCAGTTGGACAGGGGGACCTCAAGAGACCCAGTACTTC

J: TRBJ2-7
V: TRBV5-6
size: NA
D: TRBD2
CDR3: CASSSGTSGNLYEQYF
DNA: TGTGCCAGCAGCTCGGGGACTAGCGGGAACCTATACGAGCAGTACTTC

J: TRBJ2-7
V: TRBV7-9
size: NA
D: TRBD1
CDR3: CASTGTGSYEQYF
DNA: TGTGCCAGCACCGGGACAGGGAGCTACGAGCAGTACTTC

J: TRBJ2-1
V: TRBV14
size: NA
D: NA
CDR3: CASSQRRQRNEQFF
DNA: TGTGCCAGCAGCCAAAGACGACAGAGGAATGAGCAGTTCTTC

J: TRBJ1-2
V: TRBV18
size: NA
D: NA
CDR3: CASSPRRGDGYTF
DNA: TGTGCCAGCTCACCAAGGAGGGGAGACGGCTACACCTTC

J: TRBJ2-1
V: TRBV30
size: NA
D: NA
CDR3: CAWSVWETYNEQFF
DNA: TGTGCCTGGAGTGTATGGGAGACCTACAATGAGCAGTTCTTC

J: TRBJ2-1
V: TRBV11-1
size: NA
D: TRBD2
CDR3: CASSVGGTSGGAAQFF
DNA: TGTGCCAGCAGCGTAGGAGGGACTAGCGGGGGGGCGGCGCAGTTCTTC

J: TRBJ1-1
V: TRBV7-2
size: NA
D: NA
CDR3: CASIPGRSPSNTEAFF
DNA: TGTGCCAGCATCCCCGGCAGGTCCCCTTCGAACACTGAAGCTTTCTTT

J: TRBJ1-2
V: TRBV6-5
size: once
D: NA
CDR3: CASSPDRLDGYTF
DNA: TGTGCCAGCAGCCCCGACAGGCTCGATGGCTACACCTTC

J: TRBJ2-3
V: TRBV28
size: NA
D: TRBD2
CDR3: CASSFGGGASDTQYF
DNA: TGTGCCAGCAGTTTCGGGGGGGGTGCGTCGGATACGCAGTATTTT

J: TRBJ2-5
V: TRBV2
size: NA
D: TRBD1
CDR3: CASRATGYGETQYF
DNA: TGTGCCAGCAGGGCGACAGGGTACGGTGAGACCCAGTACTTC

J: TRBJ2-5
V: TRBV5-1
size: NA
D: NA
CDR3: CASSLQSPYQETQYF
DNA: TGCGCCAGCAGCTTGCAGTCCCCGTACCAAGAGACCCAGTACTTC

J: TRBJ1-1
V: TRBV6-4
size: NA
D: NA
CDR3: CASSAGGASEAFF
DNA: TGTGCCAGCAGCGCGGGGGGGGCGTCTGAAGCTTTCTTT

J: TRBJ2-2
V: TRBV5-1
size: NA
D: TRBD1
CDR3: CASSQPGQAVGGELFF
DNA: TGCGCCAGCAGCCAACCGGGACAGGCAGTCGGAGGGGAGCTGTTTTTT

J: TRBJ2-5
V: TRBV10-3
size: NA
D: TRBD2
CDR3: CAISEGLAGGQETQYF
DNA: TGTGCCATCAGTGAGGGACTAGCGGGGGGCCAAGAGACCCAGTACTTC

J: TRBJ2-7
V: TRBV7-9
size: NA
D: NA
CDR3: CASSGDSSYEQYF
DNA: TGTGCCAGCAGCGGCGACAGCTCCTACGAGCAGTACTTC

J: TRBJ2-7
V: TRBV5-1
size: few
D: TRBD1
CDR3: CASSSDRQGRVLNEQYF
DNA: TGCGCCAGCAGCTCGGATCGACAGGGGCGTGTGTTAAACGAGCAGTACTTC

J: TRBJ2-1
V: TRBV11-1
size: NA
D: NA
CDR3: CASSLVQGRDNEQFF
DNA: TGTGCCAGCAGCTTAGTACAAGGGCGGGATAATGAGCAGTTCTTC

J: TRBJ2-7
V: TRBV7-2
size: NA
D: NA
CDR3: CASSLGRTDMYEQYF
DNA: TGTGCCAGCAGCTTAGGTAGAACAGATATGTACGAGCAGTACTTC

J: TRBJ2-7
V: TRBV18
size: once
D: TRBD1
CDR3: CASSPQVGQGVYEQYF
DNA: TGTGCCAGCTCACCACAGGTGGGACAGGGGGTATACGAGCAGTACTTC

J: TRBJ1-2
V: TRBV14
size: NA
D: NA
CDR3: CASSHDRRGYTF
DNA: TGTGCCAGCAGCCACGACAGGAGGGGCTACACCTTC

J: TRBJ1-1
V: TRBV27
size: NA
D: NA
CDR3: CASRLSHRKNTEAFF
DNA: TGTGCCAGCAGATTGAGTCACAGGAAAAACACTGAAGCTTTCTTT

J: TRBJ2-7
V: TRBV11-3
size: NA
D: TRBD2
CDR3: CASSRGGISEQYF
DNA: TGTGCCAGCAGCCGGGGGGGGATTAGCGAGCAGTACTTC